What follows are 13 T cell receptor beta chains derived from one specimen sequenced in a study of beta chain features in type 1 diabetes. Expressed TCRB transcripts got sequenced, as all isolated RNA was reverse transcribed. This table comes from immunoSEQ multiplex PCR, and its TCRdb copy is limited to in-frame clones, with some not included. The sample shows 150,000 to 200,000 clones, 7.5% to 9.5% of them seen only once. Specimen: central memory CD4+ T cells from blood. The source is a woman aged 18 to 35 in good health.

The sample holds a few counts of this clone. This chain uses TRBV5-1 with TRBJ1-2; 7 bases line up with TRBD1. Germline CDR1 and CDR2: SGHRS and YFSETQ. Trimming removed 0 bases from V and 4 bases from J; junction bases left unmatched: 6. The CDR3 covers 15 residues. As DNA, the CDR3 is TGCGCCAGCAGCTTGGAACAAGGGGGCTTCTATGGCTACACCTTC. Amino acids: CASSLEQGGFYGYTF. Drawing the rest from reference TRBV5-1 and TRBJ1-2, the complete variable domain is KAGVTQTPRYLIKTRGQQVTLSCSPISGHRSVSWYQQTPGQGLQFLFEYFSETQRNKGNFPGRFSGRQFSNSRSEMNVSTLELGDSALYLCASSLEQGGFYGYTFGSGTRLTVV.

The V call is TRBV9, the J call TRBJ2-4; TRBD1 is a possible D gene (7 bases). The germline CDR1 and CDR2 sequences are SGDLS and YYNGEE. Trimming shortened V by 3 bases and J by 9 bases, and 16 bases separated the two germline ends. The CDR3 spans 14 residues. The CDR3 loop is CASSEGGTVGIQYF. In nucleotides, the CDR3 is TGTGCCAGCAGCGAAGGGGGGACAGTGGGCATTCAGTACTTC.

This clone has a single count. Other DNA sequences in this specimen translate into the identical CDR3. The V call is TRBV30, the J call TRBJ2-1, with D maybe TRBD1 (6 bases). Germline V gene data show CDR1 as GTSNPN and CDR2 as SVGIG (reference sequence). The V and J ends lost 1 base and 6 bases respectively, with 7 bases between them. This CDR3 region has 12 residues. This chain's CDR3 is CAWSAQGNEQFF. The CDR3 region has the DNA TGTGCCTGGAGTGCACAGGGCAATGAGCAGTTCTTC.

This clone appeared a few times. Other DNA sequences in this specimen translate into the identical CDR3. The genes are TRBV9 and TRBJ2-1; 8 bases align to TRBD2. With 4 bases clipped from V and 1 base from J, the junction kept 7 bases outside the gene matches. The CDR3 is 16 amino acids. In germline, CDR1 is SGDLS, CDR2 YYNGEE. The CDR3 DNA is TGTGCCAGCAGCATAACTAGCGGACGGTCCTACAATGAGCAGTTCTTC. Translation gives CASSITSGRSYNEQFF.

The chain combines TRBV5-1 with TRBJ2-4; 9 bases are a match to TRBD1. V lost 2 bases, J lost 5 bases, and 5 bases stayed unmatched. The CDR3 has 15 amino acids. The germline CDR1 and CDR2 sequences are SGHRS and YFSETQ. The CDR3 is CASSLGQGSENIQYF. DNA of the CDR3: TGCGCCAGCAGCTTAGGACAGGGGTCGGAAAACATTCAGTACTTC.

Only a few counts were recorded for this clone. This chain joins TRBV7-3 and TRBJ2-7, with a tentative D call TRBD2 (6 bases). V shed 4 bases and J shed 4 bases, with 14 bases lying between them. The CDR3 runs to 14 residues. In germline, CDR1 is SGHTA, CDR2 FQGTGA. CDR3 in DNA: TGTGCCAGCAGCTCGGGGGTTGGGGATTACGAGCAGTACTTC. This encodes CASSSGVGDYEQYF.

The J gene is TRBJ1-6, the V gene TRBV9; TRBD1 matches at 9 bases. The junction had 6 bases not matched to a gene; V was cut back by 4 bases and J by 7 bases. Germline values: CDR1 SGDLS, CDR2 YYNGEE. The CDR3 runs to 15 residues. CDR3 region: CASSLEGQGNSPLHF. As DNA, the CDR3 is TGTGCCAGCAGCCTGGAGGGACAGGGCAATTCACCCCTCCACTTT.

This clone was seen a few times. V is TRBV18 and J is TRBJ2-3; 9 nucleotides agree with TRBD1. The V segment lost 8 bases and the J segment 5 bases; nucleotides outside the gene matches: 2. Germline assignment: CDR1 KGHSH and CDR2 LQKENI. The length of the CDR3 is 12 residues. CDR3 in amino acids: CASQDRGDTQYF. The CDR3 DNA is TGTGCCAGCCAGGACAGGGGAGATACGCAGTATTTT.

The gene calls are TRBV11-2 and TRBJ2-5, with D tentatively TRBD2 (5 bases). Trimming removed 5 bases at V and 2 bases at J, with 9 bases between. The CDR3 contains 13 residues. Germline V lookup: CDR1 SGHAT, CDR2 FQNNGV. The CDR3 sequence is CASSRERQETQYF. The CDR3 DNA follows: TGTGCCAGCAGCAGGGAGAGACAAGAGACCCAGTACTTC. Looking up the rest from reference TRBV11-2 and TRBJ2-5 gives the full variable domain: EAGVAQSPRYKIIEKRQSVAFWCNPISGHATLYWYQQILGQGPKLLIQFQNNGVVDDSQLPKDRFSAERLKGVDSTLKIQPAKLEDSAVYLCASSRERQETQYFGPGTRLLVL.

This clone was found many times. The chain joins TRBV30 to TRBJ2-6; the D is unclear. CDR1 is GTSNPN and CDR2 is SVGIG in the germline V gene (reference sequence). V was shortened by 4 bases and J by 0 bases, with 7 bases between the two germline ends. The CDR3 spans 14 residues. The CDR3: CAWMRSSGANVLTF. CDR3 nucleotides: TGTGCCTGGATGCGAAGCTCTGGGGCCAACGTCCTGACTTTC.

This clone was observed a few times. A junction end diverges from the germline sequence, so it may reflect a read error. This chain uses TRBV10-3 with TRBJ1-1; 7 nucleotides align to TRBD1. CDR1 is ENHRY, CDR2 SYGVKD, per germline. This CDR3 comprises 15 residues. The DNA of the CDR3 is TGTGCCAGCAGTTACTCGAGGGGGCGATCCACTGAAGCTTTCTTT. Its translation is CASSYSRGRSTEAFF.

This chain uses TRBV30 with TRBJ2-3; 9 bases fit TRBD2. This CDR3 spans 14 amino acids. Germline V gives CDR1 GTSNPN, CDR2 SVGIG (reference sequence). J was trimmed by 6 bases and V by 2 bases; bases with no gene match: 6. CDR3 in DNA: TGTGCCTGGAGTATTCTAGCGGGATACGATACGCAGTATTTT. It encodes CAWSILAGYDTQYF.

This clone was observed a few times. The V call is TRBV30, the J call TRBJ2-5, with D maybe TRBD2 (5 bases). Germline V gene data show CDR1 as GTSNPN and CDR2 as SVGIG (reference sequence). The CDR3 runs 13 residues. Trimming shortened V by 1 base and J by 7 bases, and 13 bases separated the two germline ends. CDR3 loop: CAWSAGPEGTQYF. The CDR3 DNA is TGTGCCTGGAGTGCCGGCCCTGAGGGGACCCAGTACTTC.